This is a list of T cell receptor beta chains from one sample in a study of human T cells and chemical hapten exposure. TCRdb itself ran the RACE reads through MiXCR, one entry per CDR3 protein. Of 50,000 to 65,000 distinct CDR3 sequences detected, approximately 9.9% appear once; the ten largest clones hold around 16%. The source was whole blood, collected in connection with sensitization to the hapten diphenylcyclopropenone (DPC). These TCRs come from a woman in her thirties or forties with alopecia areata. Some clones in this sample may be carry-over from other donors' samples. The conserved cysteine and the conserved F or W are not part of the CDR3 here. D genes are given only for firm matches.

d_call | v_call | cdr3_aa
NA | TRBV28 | ASSLYSTTQY
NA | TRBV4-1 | ASSHKGTGQTNSPLH
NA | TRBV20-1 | SAFRGDYNSPLH
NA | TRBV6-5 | ASSRYLSSGANVLT
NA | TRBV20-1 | SARDGRQGSNTGELF
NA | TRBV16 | ASSPEAHNYGYT
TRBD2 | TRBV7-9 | ASSRLAGVPYEQY
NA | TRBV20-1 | SARGVGTGELF
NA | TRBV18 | ASSPQEDTQY
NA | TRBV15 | ATSKIGRWEPGANVLT
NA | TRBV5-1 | ASSLGTGAGTDTQY
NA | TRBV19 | ASSALVSQPQH
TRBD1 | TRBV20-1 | SATTGVPRNEQF
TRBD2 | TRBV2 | ASSVRLAGNTDTQY
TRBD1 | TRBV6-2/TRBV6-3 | ASSPRQGTGTEAF
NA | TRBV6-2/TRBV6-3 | ASSIDNHEQY
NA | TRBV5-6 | ASSLFSGEQF
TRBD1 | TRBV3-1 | ASRPSDRVDGYT
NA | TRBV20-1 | SARPGQRETQY
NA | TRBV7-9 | ASSFPTGSETQY
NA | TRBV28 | ASGTRQGGADTQY
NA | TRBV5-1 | ASSPGAGARGYT
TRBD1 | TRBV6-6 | ASSGAGTGGSVTNEQF
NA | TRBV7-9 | ASSPLNEQY
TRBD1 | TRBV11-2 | ASSLDRGEQY
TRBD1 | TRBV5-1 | ASSSNRDREAF
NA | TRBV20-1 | SATGTSIFGGSEKETQY
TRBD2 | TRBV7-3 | ASSLKPRLQRGGADTQY
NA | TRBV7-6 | ASSLDRSYEQY
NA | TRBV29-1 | SVGGGSNQPQH
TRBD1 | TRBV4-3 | ASSQVIGTGSSYNSPLH
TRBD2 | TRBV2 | ASFSGGGPYNEQF
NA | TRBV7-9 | ASRIASSYNEQF
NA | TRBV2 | AGGTLNTEAF
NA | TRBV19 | ASSIRSSYGYT
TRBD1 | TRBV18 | ASSGTTGDGQPQH
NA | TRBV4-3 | ASSQEWGIGYGYT